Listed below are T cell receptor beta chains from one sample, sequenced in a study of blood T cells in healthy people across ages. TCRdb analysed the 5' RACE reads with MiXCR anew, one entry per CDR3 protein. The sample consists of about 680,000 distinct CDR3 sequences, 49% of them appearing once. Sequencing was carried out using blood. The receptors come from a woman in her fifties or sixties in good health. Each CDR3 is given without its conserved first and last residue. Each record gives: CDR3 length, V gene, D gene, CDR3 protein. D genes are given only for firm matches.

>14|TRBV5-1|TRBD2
ASSLVVGGSTDTQY
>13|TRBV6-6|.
ASSYVAGPSYEQY
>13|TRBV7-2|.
ASSSSLTSSYEQY
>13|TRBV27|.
ASSPRAGLPYGYT
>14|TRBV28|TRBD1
ASSASPGQVLSGYT
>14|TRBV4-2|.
ASSQDPSGGTYEQY
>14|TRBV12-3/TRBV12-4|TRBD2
ASMLDPGGAYNEQF
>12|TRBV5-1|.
ASSLVSGNNEQF
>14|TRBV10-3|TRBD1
AISDPTTGGQETQY
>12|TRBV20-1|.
SADPGTTNYGYT
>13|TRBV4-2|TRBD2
ASSQEGGRGNEQF
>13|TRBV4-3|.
ASSQGAESWDEQF
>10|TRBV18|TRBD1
ASSPPTGVKY
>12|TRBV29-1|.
SVEKHRDGNEQF
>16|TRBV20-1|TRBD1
SANLRRGAALRGETQY
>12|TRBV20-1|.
SANPGPYSYEQY
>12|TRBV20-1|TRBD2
SANGEGVTYEQY
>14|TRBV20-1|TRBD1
SAREAWDREFEKLF
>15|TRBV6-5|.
ASSYAFVGTIYNEQF
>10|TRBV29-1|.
SVRTPGYEQY
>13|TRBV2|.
ASSEMSGLYNEQF
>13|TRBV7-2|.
ASSAGQPAYNEQF
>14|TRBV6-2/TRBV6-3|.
ASRRPTGSGANVLT
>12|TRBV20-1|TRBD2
SASSGGSPCEQY
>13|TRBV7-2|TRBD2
ASSPRGSGRREQY
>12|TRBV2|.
ASGEDTYNSPLH
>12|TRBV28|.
ASSVVQGSYEQY
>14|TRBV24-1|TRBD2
ATSDSGLGDYNEQF
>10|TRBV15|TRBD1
ATSNDRGGYT
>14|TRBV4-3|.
ASSQQVGTENSPLH
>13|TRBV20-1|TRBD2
SAEEPGLAYNEQF
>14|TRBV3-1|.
ASSPPRDNHQETQY
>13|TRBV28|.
ASSLEGVPNQPQH
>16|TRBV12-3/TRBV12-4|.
ASSFWGLPGVDNYGYT
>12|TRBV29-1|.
SVVIQLSGNTIY
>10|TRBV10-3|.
AISDARVEQF
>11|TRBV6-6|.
ASSYTGTGELF
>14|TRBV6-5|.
ASTAQSLSSYNEQF
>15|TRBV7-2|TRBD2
ASSFGLAGGSGRSGF
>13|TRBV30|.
AWSVGLAPAISQY
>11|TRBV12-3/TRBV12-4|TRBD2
ASSFGLAVEQF
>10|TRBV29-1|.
SVEGGNEKLF
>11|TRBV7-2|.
ASSPGPVTEAF
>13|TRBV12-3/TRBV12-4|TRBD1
ASRQPGTGVYEQY
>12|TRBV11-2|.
ASSPVAGTDTQY
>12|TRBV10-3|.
AIRGPLENEKLF
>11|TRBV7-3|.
ASSQTSGSPLH
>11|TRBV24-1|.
ATIGPGTDTQY
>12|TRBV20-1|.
SAPGTTANYGYI
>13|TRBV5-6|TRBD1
ASNTPGQGYYEQY
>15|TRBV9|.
ASSVDGRASGANVLT